These T cell receptor beta chains were read from a single sample in a study of T-cell reconstitution after alpha-beta-depleted transplantation in children. One entry per CDR3 protein results from TCRdb running MiXCR on the PCR reads. The data hold nearly 400,000 distinct CDR3 sequences, with about 20% observed a single time. Sequencing was performed on PBMCs from the stem cell graft donor, taken from the stem cell graft. The source is a human donor who donated a stem cell graft to a child with acute myeloid leukemia. Both conserved end residues are part of each CDR3. Fields, in order: D gene, V gene, J gene, clone size, CDR3 DNA, CDR3 protein. A D gene is named only where the DNA matches it firmly. Not every row has a clone size; where given, it reads once, few, many or a size class.

>TRBD1|TRBV5-1|TRBJ2-5|few
TGCGCCAGCAGCATGACAGGGCAAGAGACCCAGTACTTC
CASSMTGQETQYF
>NA|TRBV29-1|TRBJ1-4|NA
TGCAGCGTTGAAAGGAATGAAAAACTGTTTTTT
CSVERNEKLFF
>NA|TRBV29-1|TRBJ2-3|NA
TGCAGCGTTGACACCGCGAGCACAGATACGCAGTATTTT
CSVDTASTDTQYF
>NA|TRBV5-1|TRBJ2-7|few
TGCGCCAGCAGCTTGGGGGGATCTTGGTCGAGGCCCGGAGAGCAGTACTTC
CASSLGGSWSRPGEQYF
>NA|TRBV10-3|TRBJ2-2|NA
TGTGCCATCAGTGAGTCGGGCTCAACCGGGGAGCTGTTTTTT
CAISESGSTGELFF
>NA|TRBV7-9|TRBJ2-7|NA
TGTGCCAGCAGCTTAGGAGTCCACGAGCAGTACTTC
CASSLGVHEQYF
>NA|TRBV18|TRBJ1-5|NA
TGTGCCAGCTCACCGCAGGGTTGGAGCAATCAGCCCCAGCATTTT
CASSPQGWSNQPQHF
>NA|TRBV27|TRBJ2-7|NA
TGTGCCAGCAGTTTTGGGCTAGCGAGGAACGAGCAGTACTTC
CASSFGLARNEQYF
>NA|TRBV21-1|TRBJ2-3|few
TGTGCCAGCAACCTTCCTAGCGGGAGGGCCCTCACAGATACGCAGTATTTT
CASNLPSGRALTDTQYF
>NA|TRBV12-3/TRBV12-4|TRBJ2-1|few
TGTGCCAGCAGTTTAAAGGTGGTAGCTTCGTTCTTC
CASSLKVVASFF
>NA|TRBV21-1|TRBJ2-3|NA
TGTGCCAGCAGCAAAGGTGGACAGAGTCTCACAGATACGCAGTATTTT
CASSKGGQSLTDTQYF
>NA|TRBV12-3/TRBV12-4|TRBJ1-2|few
TGTGCCAGCAGGCCCAGGGGTGGGGTTGGCTACACCTTC
CASRPRGGVGYTF
>NA|TRBV24-1|TRBJ2-1|NA
TGTGCCACCAGTGATAAGCGGGTAGGGGTTGACAATGAGCAGTTCTTC
CATSDKRVGVDNEQFF
>NA|TRBV12-3/TRBV12-4|TRBJ1-2|NA
TGTGCCAGCAGTTTGGGGGGCGTTAACTATGGCTACACCTTC
CASSLGGVNYGYTF
>NA|TRBV24-1|TRBJ2-1|few
TGTGCCACCAGTGAGACCCCCGGGACGGGTTTTGACAATGAGCAGTTCTTC
CATSETPGTGFDNEQFF
>TRBD2|TRBV12-3/TRBV12-4|TRBJ2-7|NA
TGTGCCAGCAGTTTCGTCTCCGGGACTAGCAATGGGTCATTC
CASSFVSGTSNGSF
>NA|TRBV20-1|TRBJ1-5|few
TGCAGTGCTGGGAGAGGGGGTAGTCATGGATCCGATCAGCCCCAGCATTTT
CSAGRGGSHGSDQPQHF
>NA|TRBV4-1|TRBJ2-3|few
TGCGCCAGCAGCCATAGCGGTACCACAGATACGCAGTATTTT
CASSHSGTTDTQYF
>TRBD2|TRBV5-1|TRBJ2-7|NA
TGCGCCAGCAGCGAAACGGGGCTAGCGGGAGACGAGCAGTACTTC
CASSETGLAGDEQYF
>NA|TRBV20-1|TRBJ2-6|few
TGCAGTGCTAGAGGACGGGCAGGGGACCCCTCTGGGGCCAACGTCCTGACTTTC
CSARGRAGDPSGANVLTF
>TRBD2|TRBV7-9|TRBJ2-5|once
TGTGCCAGCAGCGGTAGCGGGAGTGGAGAGACCCAGTACTTC
CASSGSGSGETQYF
>NA|TRBV10-3|TRBJ2-1|many
TGTGCCATCAGTGGGGGGGTTGGCAGGGGTACAGATGAGCAGTTCTTC
CAISGGVGRGTDEQFF
>NA|TRBV4-3|TRBJ2-3|NA
TGCGCCAGCAGCCAAGATCCCCGAAGAGATACGCAGTATTTT
CASSQDPRRDTQYF
>NA|TRBV6-2/TRBV6-3|TRBJ1-5|few
TGTGCCAGCAGTCAGGACACCGGCAATCAGCCCCAGCATTTT
CASSQDTGNQPQHF
>NA|TRBV7-2|TRBJ2-1|NA
TGTGCCAGCAGCTTAGCGGGGGGCGGATATTACAATGAGCAGTTCTTC
CASSLAGGGYYNEQFF
>TRBD2|TRBV7-9|TRBJ2-3|NA
TGTGCCAGCAGCTTGGCTAGCGGGATAGGGACAGATACGCAGTATTTT
CASSLASGIGTDTQYF
>NA|TRBV7-9|TRBJ2-1|many
TGTGCCAGCAGCTTGGCGGTGAATGAGCAGTTCTTC
CASSLAVNEQFF
>NA|TRBV12-3/TRBV12-4|TRBJ2-7|few
TGTGCCAGCAGTTTACCCCCCCACGAGCAGTACTTC
CASSLPPHEQYF
>NA|TRBV20-1|TRBJ2-3|NA
TGCAGTGCTAGTGCGTTCCCCGTTGTGACAGATACGCAGTATTTT
CSASAFPVVTDTQYF
>NA|TRBV3-1|TRBJ2-5|NA
TGTGCCAGCAGCCCGGGGGTAGGGGAAGAGACCCAGTACTTC
CASSPGVGEETQYF
>NA|TRBV11-1|TRBJ2-3|few
TGTGCCAGCAGCTTATCCAGATTCACAGATACGCAGTATTTT
CASSLSRFTDTQYF
>TRBD2|TRBV5-1|TRBJ2-7|many
TGCGCCAGCAGCTTTTCGCGGGAGTACGAGCAGTACTTC
CASSFSREYEQYF
>TRBD1|TRBV20-1|TRBJ1-5|many
TGCAGTGCTAGTAGCCGGGGACAGTATGGTCAGCCCCAGCATTTT
CSASSRGQYGQPQHF
>NA|TRBV6-1|TRBJ2-6|few
TGTGCCAGCAGGCCCTTTATCTCTGGGGCCAACGTCCTGACTTTC
CASRPFISGANVLTF
>NA|TRBV4-3|TRBJ2-3|few
TGCGCCAGCAGCCAAGATTCGACATACACCACAGATACGCAGTATTTT
CASSQDSTYTTDTQYF
>TRBD2|TRBV7-9|TRBJ2-1|NA
TGTGCCAGCAGCTTAGGTAGCGGGACCCCCTACAATGAGCAGTTCTTC
CASSLGSGTPYNEQFF
>NA|TRBV20-1|TRBJ2-7|few
TGCAGTGCTAGCCCGCAGGGGATAAACTACGAGCAGTACTTC
CSASPQGINYEQYF
>NA|TRBV19|TRBJ2-7|NA
TGTGCCTGCGCAACAGGGCTCACCTACGAGCAGTACTTC
CACATGLTYEQYF
>TRBD1|TRBV12-3/TRBV12-4|TRBJ2-2|NA
TGTGCCAGCAGTACCCAGGGACAGGGCAACACCGGGGAGCTGTTTTTT
CASSTQGQGNTGELFF
>NA|TRBV4-3|TRBJ2-1|NA
TGCGCCAGCAGCCAAGGGGGTTTGTCCTTTAATGAGCAGTTCTTC
CASSQGGLSFNEQFF
>TRBD1|TRBV11-3|TRBJ1-6|NA
TGTGCCAGCAGCTTAGGGACAGGAGATTCACCCCTCCACTTT
CASSLGTGDSPLHF
>TRBD2|TRBV12-3/TRBV12-4|TRBJ2-3|NA
TGTGCCAGCACTAACCCGGGACTACACACAGATACGCAGTATTTT
CASTNPGLHTDTQYF
>NA|TRBV5-1|TRBJ2-7|NA
TGCGCCAGCAGCAAAACGGGAAGGATAGAAGGGACCTACGAGCAGTACTTC
CASSKTGRIEGTYEQYF
>NA|TRBV15|TRBJ1-6|NA
TGTGCCACCAGCGCCAAGACAGATACGAGCTCCTATAATTCACCCCTCCACTTT
CATSAKTDTSSYNSPLHF
>NA|TRBV25-1|TRBJ2-7|few
TGTGCCAGCAGTGAGGGAGGGGGACAGGTCAGCTCCTACGAGCAGTACTTC
CASSEGGGQVSSYEQYF
>TRBD2|TRBV7-9|TRBJ2-1|NA
TGTGCCAGCGGCGATAGCGGGGCATACAATGAGCAGTTCTTC
CASGDSGAYNEQFF
>TRBD2|TRBV25-1|TRBJ2-7|NA
TGTGCCAGCAGTCCTCAGAAGCCAGCAGCGATTCTAGCGGGAGGCTACGAGCAGTACTTC
CASSPQKPAAILAGGYEQYF
>NA|TRBV27|TRBJ1-2|NA
TGTGCCAGCAGTTTTCAGGTTCAGTCTGCGGATGGCTACACCTTC
CASSFQVQSADGYTF
>TRBD1|TRBV20-1|TRBJ1-5|few
TGCAGTGCTAGTCGGGCGACAGGGTCAAATCAGCCCCAGCATTTT
CSASRATGSNQPQHF
>NA|TRBV12-3/TRBV12-4|TRBJ1-3|NA
TGTGCCAGCACTTCTAATACTCCCTCTGGAAACACCATATATTTT
CASTSNTPSGNTIYF
>NA|TRBV29-1|TRBJ1-4|many
TGCAGCGTTGAGGTTTCCGGGGGCGCACAAAAACTGTTTTTT
CSVEVSGGAQKLFF
>NA|TRBV7-6|TRBJ2-1|few
TGTGCCAGCAGCGTTCACCCTAAGTCCTACAATGAGCAGTTCTTC
CASSVHPKSYNEQFF
>TRBD1|TRBV25-1|TRBJ2-1|NA
TGTGCCAGCCGGGACAGTCCGGATGAGCAGTTCTTC
CASRDSPDEQFF
>TRBD2|TRBV28|TRBJ2-4|NA
TGTGCCAGCAGTTTGGCTAGCGGGAGGTTCACCACTATTCAGTACTTC
CASSLASGRFTTIQYF
>TRBD1|TRBV6-1|TRBJ2-7|few
TGTGCCAGCAACGCACTGGGACAGGGCCACGAGCAGTACTTC
CASNALGQGHEQYF
>TRBD1|TRBV12-3/TRBV12-4|TRBJ2-5|few
TGTGCCAGCAGCCGACAGGGGACCAACCAAGAGACCCAGTACTTC
CASSRQGTNQETQYF
>NA|TRBV28|TRBJ2-3|NA
TGTGCCAGCAGTGCCCCGCTGATAGAAGGGGCAGATACGCAGTATTTT
CASSAPLIEGADTQYF